The clone carrying this T cell receptor (beta chain) showed up just a few times. Its antigen is not known. The data belong to a study of cytomegalovirus exposure and HLA in healthy donors. At the level of the study: Early on, a data release was issued that held 80 million or so unique TCRs from HLA-typed donors. Study conclusions and caveats: In an earlier analysis, productive rearrangement rates for most beta V segments clustered near 87% or 30%.

The PCR used 60 Vbeta and 13 Jbeta primers. Clones were read by immunoSEQ multiplex PCR, and TCRdb kept only the in-frame ones, dropping some. This sample has 82,000 or so clones, with about a tenth found just once. Per the germline V gene, CDR1 is MNHNS and CDR2 is SASEGT. The CDR3 runs 15 residues. The V end was cut by 0 bases, the J end by 5 bases, with 10 bases between. The sample taken for sequencing was PBMCs. This receptor was taken from a man in his 60s in good health and CMV-seropositive. The chain uses TRBV6-1 and TRBJ2-2; D is unclear. CDR3 protein: CASSEAGRRTGELFF. The CDR3 coding sequence is TGTGCCAGCAGTGAAGCCGGCCGGAGAACCGGGGAGCTGTTTTTT.